Given below is one T cell receptor (beta chain) in context. What it binds is unknown. These data originate in a study of Ad26.COV2.S vaccination and SARS-CoV-2 variants. Findings of the study overall: Vaccine and placebo groups showed comparable non-spike TCR breadth. Breadth, reportedly substantial, characterized the spike-specific CD8+ and CD4+ T cell responses after vaccination. Recipients given vaccine exceeded placebo recipients in spike-specific TCR breadth. The TCR-based breadth and depth measures might underestimate overall T cell responses.

The CDR3 is 13 amino acids. Looked up from germline, CDR1 is SGHTA and CDR2 is FQGNSA. Trimming removed 3 bases from V and 7 bases from J, with 10 bases in between. As to treatment: some 20 received Ad26.COV2.S at low or high dose, single or two shots; several received placebo; per-sample allocation not given. Samples analyzed were those drawn on day 63 after the first vaccine or placebo injection. Measured with immunoSEQ multiplex PCR; TCRdb has only the in-frame clones, and not every one. The table has 290,000 or so clones, around 87% seen once. Sequences were derived from peripheral blood, sampled in a trial of Ad26.COV2.S vaccine versus placebo. The TCR was taken from a person aged 18-60 years who received the Ad26.COV2.S COVID-19 vaccine or a placebo. The chain links TRBV7-2 to TRBJ1-5; no clear D gene. The CDR3 DNA reads TGTGCCAGCAGCTTCGACACCCGGCAGCCCCAGCATTTT. It specifies CASSFDTRQPQHF.